The 27 T cell receptor beta chains below were found in one sample sequenced in a study of shared clonotypes between healthy human individuals. Clones were sequenced by immunoSEQ multiplex PCR, and TCRdb holds only the in-frame ones, with some missing. Of 2 million to 2.5 million clones in the sample, approximately 95% were seen once. The sequenced sample was naive CD4+ T cells sorted from blood. Subset specified: CD45RA+ positively selected. The receptors were sampled from a man aged 18-30 years in good health.

V gene TRBV7-6 combines with J gene TRBJ1-2, with D tentatively TRBD1 (5 bases). V lost 4 bases and J lost 5, with 11 bases in between. Looked up from germline, CDR1 is SGHVS and CDR2 is FNYEAQ. CDR3 size: 13 residues. The CDR3 reads CASSYPAGYGYTF. The DNA of the CDR3 is TGTGCCAGCAGCTACCCCGCAGGGTATGGCTACACCTTC.

The chain employs TRBV10-1 and TRBJ2-5; 9 bases fit TRBD2. The CDR3 sequence is 15 residues long. The V segment lost 6 bases and the J segment 3 bases; nucleotides outside the gene matches: 8. Per the germline V gene, CDR1 is WNHNN and CDR2 is SYGVQD (reference sequence). The CDR3 DNA reads TGCGCCAGCAGCTCCGGGGCTAGCGGGGAAGAGACCCAGTACTTC. This sequence encodes CASSSGASGEETQYF.

J is TRBJ2-1 and V is TRBV6-5; 8 bases match TRBD1. From germline, CDR1 is MNHEY and CDR2 SVGAGI. This CDR3 is built from 13 residues. Unmatched junction bases numbered 7, after V lost 6 bases and J lost 9 bases. The CDR3 here is CASSRDRQAEQFF. In DNA form, the CDR3 reads TGTGCCAGCAGCCGGGACAGGCAGGCTGAGCAGTTCTTC.

The chain uses TRBV5-1 and TRBJ2-5; a weak D match, TRBD1 (5 bases). Germline V gives CDR1 SGHRS, CDR2 YFSETQ. CDR3 length equals 17 residues. V dropped 0 bases and J dropped 1 base, with 16 bases sitting between them. CDR3 sequence: CASSLGPLGAGQETQYF. Written as DNA, the CDR3 is TGCGCCAGCAGCTTGGGTCCCTTAGGGGCTGGCCAAGAGACCCAGTACTTC.

The chain is built from TRBV2 and TRBJ2-7, with a possible D match to TRBD1 (6 bases). V shed 6 bases and J shed 5 bases, with 14 bases lying between them. Looked up from germline, CDR1 is SNHLY and CDR2 is FYNNEI. CDR3 length equals 13 residues. CDR3 region: CASSSTGWNEQYF. CDR3 nucleotides: TGTGCCAGCAGCTCTACAGGGTGGAACGAGCAGTACTTC. Complete variable domain (other parts from reference TRBV2 and TRBJ2-7): EPEVTQTPSHQVTQMGQEVILRCVPISNHLYFYWYRQILGQKVEFLVSFYNNEISEKSEIFDDQFSVERPDGSNFTLKIRSTKLEDSAMYFCASSSTGWNEQYFGPGTRLTVT.

The gene calls are TRBV6-1 and TRBJ2-7; no clear D gene. With 2 bases removed from V and 7 bases from J, the gap between germline ends came to 6 bases. CDR3 length equals 11 residues. Germline-derived CDR1 and CDR2 are MNHNS and SASEGT. CDR3 sequence reads: CASSEFREQYF. Written as DNA, the CDR3 is TGTGCCAGCAGTGAATTCAGGGAGCAGTACTTC.

The chain couples TRBV19 to TRBJ1-4, with D possibly being TRBD1 (6 bases). CDR3 length equals 15 residues. Per germline, CDR1 LNHDA and CDR2 SQIVND (reference sequence). Trimming took 6 bases from V and 4 from J, leaving 15 bases between them. The CDR3 reads CASRRQAGGNEKLFF. CDR3 bases: TGTGCCAGTAGAAGACAGGCGGGTGGTAATGAAAAACTGTTTTTT.

V gene TRBV11-3 combines with J gene TRBJ2-1; D is unresolved. Trimming left V 0 bases short and J 6 bases short, with 9 bases between. Germline values: CDR1 SGHNT, CDR2 YENEEA. The CDR3 is 14 amino acids. In nucleotides, the CDR3 is TGTGCCAGCAGCTTAGACAGAAGGACCAATGAGCAGTTCTTC. This encodes CASSLDRRTNEQFF. Drawing the rest from reference TRBV11-3 and TRBJ2-1, the complete variable domain is EAGVVQSPRYKIIEKKQPVAFWCNPISGHNTLYWYLQNLGQGPELLIRYENEEAVDDSQLPKDRFSAERLKGVDSTLKIQPAELGDSAVYLCASSLDRRTNEQFFGPGTRLTVL.

The chain links TRBV5-8 to TRBJ1-1; TRBD1 matches 7 bases. CDR3 length: 13 amino acids. The J segment lost 6 bases and the V segment lost 4 bases, leaving 6 bases of the junction unmatched. Germline loops: CDR1 SGHTS, CDR2 YDEGEE. CDR3 protein: CASSPLDRSEAFF. In DNA, the CDR3 is TGTGCCAGCAGCCCACTGGACAGGTCTGAAGCTTTCTTT.

The chain links TRBV19 to TRBJ1-5; maybe TRBD1 (5 bases). This CDR3 spans 17 amino acids. Germline lookup yields CDR1 LNHDA and CDR2 SQIVND (reference sequence). With 4 bases removed from V and 0 bases from J, the gap between germline ends came to 16 bases. DNA of the CDR3: TGTGCCAGTAGTACTAACAGGTTACTCAATAGCAATCAGCCCCAGCATTTT. This gives the protein CASSTNRLLNSNQPQHF.

The J gene is TRBJ2-1, the V gene TRBV5-1; the D gene is possibly TRBD1 (6 bases). CDR1 is SGHRS, CDR2 YFSETQ, per germline. The length of the CDR3 is 15 residues. With 3 bases removed from V and 9 bases from J, the gap between germline ends came to 19 bases. Written as DNA, the CDR3 is TGCGCCAGCAGCTCAGGGGCGAGGACGGGCTCTGAGCAGTTCTTC. Residues: CASSSGARTGSEQFF.

The chain uses TRBV19 and TRBJ2-1; TRBD1 agrees at 8 bases. The germline V gene encodes CDR1 LNHDA and CDR2 SQIVND (reference sequence). This CDR3 is 16 amino acids long. V gave up 8 bases and J gave up 5 bases; unmatched junction bases: 14. In DNA form, the CDR3 reads TGTGCCAGTCCAAGGGGGATGACAGGGGCTGACAATGAGCAGTTCTTC. Amino acids: CASPRGMTGADNEQFF.

V gene TRBV29-1 combines with J gene TRBJ1-2; 7 nucleotides match TRBD1. The CDR3 is 14 amino acids. V lost 1 base to trimming and J lost 7 bases; unmatched junction nucleotides: 9. The germline V gene has CDR1 SQVTM and CDR2 ANQGSEA. Written as DNA, the CDR3 is TGCAGCGTTGAAGGGCAGGGGGTGGTGCGTGGCTACACCTTC. It is translated as CSVEGQGVVRGYTF.

CDR3 residues: CASSVDALQETQYF. In nucleotides, the CDR3 is TGTGCCAGCAGCGTTGATGCCCTCCAAGAGACCCAGTACTTC. The chain recombines TRBV9 with TRBJ2-5; D unresolved. Trimming shortened V by 2 bases and J by 1 base, and 9 bases separated the two germline ends. Germline values: CDR1 SGDLS, CDR2 YYNGEE. This CDR3 has 14 residues.

The chain employs TRBV30 and TRBJ2-1, with 15 positions matching TRBD2. The trim removed 6 bases at V and 0 bases at J, leaving 9 bases unmatched. Per the germline V gene, CDR1 is GTSNPN and CDR2 is SVGIG (reference sequence). The CDR3 covers 18 residues. The DNA for the CDR3 is TGTGCCTGCCGGGCGGGGACTAGCGGGAGGAACTCCTACAATGAGCAGTTCTTC. This sequence encodes CACRAGTSGRNSYNEQFF.

The chain combines TRBV7-2 with TRBJ2-3; 10 nucleotides line up with TRBD2. The CDR3 is 15 amino acids. V was pared by 5 bases and J by 7 bases, with 9 bases of the junction left unmatched. Per the germline V gene, CDR1 is SGHTA and CDR2 is FQGNSA. DNA for the CDR3: TGTGCCAGCAGCATGGGAGGGACTAGCGTATATACGCAGTATTTT. Its translation: CASSMGGTSVYTQYF.

V and J are TRBV27 and TRBJ2-2, with 8 bases identical to TRBD1. The CDR3 runs 15 residues. Unmatched junction bases numbered 5, after V lost 7 bases and J lost 1 base. The germline gives CDR1 MNHEY, CDR2 SMNVEV (reference sequence). The CDR3 bases are TGTGCCAGCAAAGCCGGGACAGGGAACACCGGGGAGCTGTTTTTT. Translating gives CASKAGTGNTGELFF.

CDR3 sequence reads: CASSLAVGGGANTQYF. The CDR3 DNA is TGCGCCAGCAGCTTGGCCGTAGGAGGGGGCGCGAATACGCAGTATTTT. The chain uses TRBV5-1 and TRBJ2-3, with D possibly being TRBD1 (7 bases). Trimming cost V 0 bases and J 7 bases, with 18 bases left between them. From germline, CDR1 is SGHRS and CDR2 YFSETQ. This CDR3 is 16 amino acids long.

This clone was found once. CDR3 region: CASTGDRGTYSNQPQHF. As DNA, the CDR3 is TGTGCCAGTACCGGGGACCGCGGGACATATAGCAATCAGCCCCAGCATTTT. This rearrangement joins TRBV19 to TRBJ1-5; TRBD1 might be the D (6 bases). CDR1 LNHDA and CDR2 SQIVND come from the germline V gene (reference sequence). This CDR3 has 17 residues. With 7 bases removed from V and 0 bases from J, the gap between germline ends came to 19 bases.

V and J are TRBV7-2 and TRBJ2-7; the match to TRBD2 covers 11 bases. CDR3 length equals 16 residues. The germline CDR1 and CDR2 sequences are SGHTA and FQGNSA. The J segment lost 1 base and the V segment lost 3 bases, leaving 5 bases of the junction unmatched. DNA of the CDR3: TGTGCCAGCAGCTTTGGGGGACTAGCGGCATCCTACGAGCAGTACTTC. This codes for CASSFGGLAASYEQYF.

This chain joins TRBV10-1 and TRBJ2-2, with D possibly TRBD2 on 5 matching bases. Germline CDR1 WNHNN, CDR2 SYGVQD (reference sequence). The CDR3 sequence is 16 residues long. Trimming stripped 0 bases from V and 7 bases from J, with 15 bases between. This CDR3 is CASSESGREWGGELFF. CDR3 nucleotide sequence: TGCGCCAGCAGTGAGTCGGGTCGGGAATGGGGCGGGGAGCTGTTTTTT.

This rearrangement joins TRBV29-1 to TRBJ2-2; D is possibly TRBD1 (6 bases). CDR1 SQVTM and CDR2 ANQGSEA come from the germline V gene. The CDR3 consists of 14 residues. V was shortened by 4 bases and J by 0 bases, with 9 bases between the two germline ends. CDR3: CSVVRGANTGELFF. DNA of the CDR3: TGCAGCGTTGTCAGGGGAGCGAACACCGGGGAGCTGTTTTTT.

The genes are TRBV6-1 and TRBJ1-3; D gene ambiguous. Germline V gives CDR1 MNHNS, CDR2 SASEGT. Trimming stripped 6 bases from V and 1 base from J, with 7 bases between. The CDR3 covers 13 residues. CDR3 residues: CASRHGSGNTIYF. The CDR3 bases are TGTGCCAGCAGACATGGTTCTGGAAACACCATATATTTT.

The J gene is TRBJ1-2, the V gene TRBV10-1; D is unclear. Germline V CDR1 and CDR2: WNHNN, SYGVQD (reference sequence). Trimming left V 0 bases short and J 3 bases short, with 17 bases between. CDR3 length: 17 amino acids. CDR3: CASSESVEKSRDYGYTF. The CDR3 region has the DNA TGCGCCAGCAGTGAGTCCGTCGAGAAGTCTCGGGACTATGGCTACACCTTC.

This clone has more than one count but fewer than ten. Other DNA sequences in the sample encode the same CDR3. The rearrangement links TRBV7-2 to TRBJ2-1; D remains ambiguous. Trimming removed 4 bases from V and 0 bases from J, with 4 bases in between. There are 13 residues in the CDR3. Germline V gives CDR1 SGHTA, CDR2 FQGNSA. This CDR3 reads CASSSSSYNEQFF. The CDR3, as DNA: TGTGCCAGCAGCTCCAGCTCCTACAATGAGCAGTTCTTC.

The V and J genes are TRBV4-1 and TRBJ1-2, with 10 bases lining up with TRBD1. CDR3 length equals 17 residues. The trim removed 4 bases at V and 3 bases at J, leaving 11 bases unmatched. CDR1 and CDR2 from the germline V gene are MGHRA and YSYEKL. CDR3 in DNA: TGCGCCAGCAGCCTTGGGACAGGGGACCCCGGCTACTATGGCTACACCTTC. Residues: CASSLGTGDPGYYGYTF.

This chain connects TRBV25-1 to TRBJ2-7; 10 positions agree with TRBD1. V gave up 2 bases and J gave up 6 bases; unmatched junction bases: 7. The CDR3 spans 15 residues. Germline V lookup: CDR1 MGHDK, CDR2 SYGVNS. The chain's CDR3 is CASSEPGDRGSEQYF. CDR3 sequence (DNA): TGTGCCAGCAGTGAACCCGGGGACAGGGGTTCCGAGCAGTACTTC.